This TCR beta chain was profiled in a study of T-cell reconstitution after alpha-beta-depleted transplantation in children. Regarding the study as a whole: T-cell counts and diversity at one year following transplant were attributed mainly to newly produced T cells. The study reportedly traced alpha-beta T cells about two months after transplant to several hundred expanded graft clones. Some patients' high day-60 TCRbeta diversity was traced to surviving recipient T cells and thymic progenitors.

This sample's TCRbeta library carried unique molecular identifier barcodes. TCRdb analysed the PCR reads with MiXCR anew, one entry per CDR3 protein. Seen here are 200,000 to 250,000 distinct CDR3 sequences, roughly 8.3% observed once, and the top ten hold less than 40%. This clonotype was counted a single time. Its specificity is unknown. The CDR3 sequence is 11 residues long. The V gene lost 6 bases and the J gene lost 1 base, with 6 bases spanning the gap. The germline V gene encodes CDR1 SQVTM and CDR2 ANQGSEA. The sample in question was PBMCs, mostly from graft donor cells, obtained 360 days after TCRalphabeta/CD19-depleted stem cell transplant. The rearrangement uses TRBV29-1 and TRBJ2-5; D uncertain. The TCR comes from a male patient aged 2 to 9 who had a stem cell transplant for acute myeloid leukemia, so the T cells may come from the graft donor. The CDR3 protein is CSVRLQETQYF. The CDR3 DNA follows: TGCAGCGTACGACTCCAAGAGACCCAGTACTTC.